Below, 5 T cell receptor beta chains from the same sample are listed, as sequenced in a study of PD-L1 blockade in urothelial cancer. Only in-frame clones appear in the TCRdb table, and some are missing; sequencing was by immunoSEQ multiplex PCR. The sample contains around 22,000 clones, roughly 89% of which appear only once. The sample here was PBMCs, taken around atezolizumab (anti-PD-L1) treatment. The receptors were gathered from a man aged 50 to 59 with urothelial cancer.

This chain uses TRBV6-5 with TRBJ2-4; 8 nucleotides line up with TRBD2. Germline CDR1 and CDR2: MNHEY and SVGAGI. The V gene end was trimmed by 0 bases and the J gene end by 5 bases; junction bases not matched to a gene: 0. The CDR3 spans 14 residues. The CDR3 sequence: CASSYSGLENIQYF. The CDR3 coding sequence is TGTGCCAGCAGTTACTCGGGACTAGAAAACATTCAGTACTTC.

The J gene is TRBJ2-1, the V gene TRBV9; 8 bases agree with TRBD2. The germline CDR1 and CDR2 sequences are SGDLS and YYNGEE. V lost 4 bases, J lost 7 bases, and 16 bases stayed unmatched. The CDR3 is made up of 17 amino acids. In DNA form, the CDR3 reads TGTGCCAGCAGCTCCTCAGGCGGCGGGGGGCCCGGTAATGAGCAGTTCTTC. Its protein product is CASSSSGGGGPGNEQFF. The full variable domain, rest sourced from reference TRBV9 and TRBJ2-1, is DSGVTQTPKHLITATGQRVTLRCSPRSGDLSVYWYQQSLDQGLQFLIQYYNGEERAKGNILERFSAQQFPDLHSELNLSSLELGDSALYFCASSSSGGGGPGNEQFFGPGTRLTVL.

The CDR3 is CASSRDGTGFSGANVLTF. CDR3 sequence (DNA): TGCGCCAGCAGCCGCGATGGGACAGGGTTCTCTGGGGCCAACGTCCTGACTTTC. V is TRBV4-3 and J is TRBJ2-6; TRBD1 matches 9 bases. Germline CDR1 LGHNA, CDR2 YSLEER. J was trimmed by 0 bases and V by 4 bases; bases with no gene match: 7. CDR3 size: 18 residues.

The chain uses TRBV19 and TRBJ1-5, with 9 bases identical to TRBD1. The length of the CDR3 is 15 residues. Germline loops: CDR1 LNHDA, CDR2 SQIVND (reference sequence). Trimming at V came to 4 bases and at J to 6 bases, leaving 7 bases not matched to a gene. The CDR3 coding sequence is TGTGCCAGTAGTAGCCGGGGACAGGGCAGTCAGCCCCAGCATTTT. Its translation is CASSSRGQGSQPQHF. The whole variable domain, filled in from reference TRBV19 and TRBJ1-5, reads DGGITQSPKYLFRKEGQNVTLSCEQNLNHDAMYWYRQDPGQGLRLIYYSQIVNDFQKGDIAEGYSVSREKKESFPLTVTSAQKNPTAFYLCASSSRGQGSQPQHFGDGTRLSIL.

This chain connects TRBV30 to TRBJ2-7; no clear D. Germline CDR1 GTSNPN, CDR2 SVGIG (reference sequence). The CDR3 is made up of 12 amino acids. The V end lost 1 base, the J end lost 3 bases, and 7 bases lay between the germline ends. The CDR3 DNA is TGTGCCTGGAGTGACAGCTACTACGAGCAGTACTTC. Protein: CAWSDSYYEQYF.